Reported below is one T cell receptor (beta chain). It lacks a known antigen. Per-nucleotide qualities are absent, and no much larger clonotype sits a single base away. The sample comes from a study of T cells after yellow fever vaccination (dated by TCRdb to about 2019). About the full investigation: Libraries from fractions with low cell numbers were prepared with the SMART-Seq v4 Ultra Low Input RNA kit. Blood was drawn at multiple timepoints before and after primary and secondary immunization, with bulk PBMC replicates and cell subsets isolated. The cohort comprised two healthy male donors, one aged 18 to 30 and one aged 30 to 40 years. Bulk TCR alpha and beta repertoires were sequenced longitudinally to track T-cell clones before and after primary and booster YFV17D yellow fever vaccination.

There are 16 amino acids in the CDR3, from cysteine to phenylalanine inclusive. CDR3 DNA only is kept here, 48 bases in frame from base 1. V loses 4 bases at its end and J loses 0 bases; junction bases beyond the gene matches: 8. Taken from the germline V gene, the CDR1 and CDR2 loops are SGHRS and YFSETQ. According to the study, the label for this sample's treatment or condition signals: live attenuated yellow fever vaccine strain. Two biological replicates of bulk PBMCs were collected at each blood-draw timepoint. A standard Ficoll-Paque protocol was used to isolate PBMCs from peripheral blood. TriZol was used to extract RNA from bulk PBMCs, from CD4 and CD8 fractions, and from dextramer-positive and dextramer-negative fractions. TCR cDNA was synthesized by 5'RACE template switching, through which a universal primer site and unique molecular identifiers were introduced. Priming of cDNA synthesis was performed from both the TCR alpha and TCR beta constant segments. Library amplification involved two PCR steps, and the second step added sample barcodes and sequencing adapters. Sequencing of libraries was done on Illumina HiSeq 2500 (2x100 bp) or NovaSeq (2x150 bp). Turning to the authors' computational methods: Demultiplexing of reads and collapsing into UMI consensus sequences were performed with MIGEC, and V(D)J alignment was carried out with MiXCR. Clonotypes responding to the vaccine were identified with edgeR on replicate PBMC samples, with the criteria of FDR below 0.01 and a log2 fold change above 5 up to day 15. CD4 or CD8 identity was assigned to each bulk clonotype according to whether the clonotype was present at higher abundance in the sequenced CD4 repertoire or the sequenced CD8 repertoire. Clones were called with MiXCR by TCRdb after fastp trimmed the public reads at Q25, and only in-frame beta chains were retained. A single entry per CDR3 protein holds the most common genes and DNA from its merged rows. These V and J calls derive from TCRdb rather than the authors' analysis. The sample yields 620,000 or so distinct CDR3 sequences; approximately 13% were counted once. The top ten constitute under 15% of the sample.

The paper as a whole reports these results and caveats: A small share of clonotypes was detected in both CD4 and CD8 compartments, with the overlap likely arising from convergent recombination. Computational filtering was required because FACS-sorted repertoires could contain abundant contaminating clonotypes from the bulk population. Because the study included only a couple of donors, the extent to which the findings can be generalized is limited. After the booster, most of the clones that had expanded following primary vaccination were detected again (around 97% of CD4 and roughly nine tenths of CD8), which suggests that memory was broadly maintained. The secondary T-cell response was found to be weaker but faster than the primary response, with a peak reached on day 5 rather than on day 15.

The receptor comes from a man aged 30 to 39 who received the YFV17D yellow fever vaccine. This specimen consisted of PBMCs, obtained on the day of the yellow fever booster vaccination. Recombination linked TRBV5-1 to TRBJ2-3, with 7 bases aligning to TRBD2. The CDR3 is CASSIRLAVSTDTQYF. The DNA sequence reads TGCGCCAGCAGCATTCGACTAGCAGTTAGCACAGATACGCAGTATTTT.